Listed below are T cell receptor beta chains from one sample, sequenced in a study of shared clonotypes between healthy human individuals. Data came from immunoSEQ multiplex PCR; TCRdb stores just in-frame clones and leaves some out. The sample holds about 2.4 million clones, 93% seen once. Sequencing was done on a sample of naive CD4+ T cells from PBMCs. The receptors here all came from a man in his late teens or twenties in good health. Some clones in this sample may be carry-over from other donors' samples. Both conserved end residues are trimmed from each CDR3. Each record gives: clone size, V gene, D gene, J gene, CDR3 protein. The D gene is left open where the match is weak. A row's size may be missing; if present it is once, few, many or a size class.

>.|TRBV4-1|.|TRBJ1-2
ASSQEFGGRHDGYT
>once|TRBV6-5|.|TRBJ1-2
ASSKGRYGYT
>.|TRBV11-2|TRBD2|TRBJ2-4
ASSLGFTGRLAKNIQY
>.|TRBV5-1|.|TRBJ1-4
ASSLGGRATNEKLF
>.|TRBV19|.|TRBJ2-5
ASKGQETQY
>.|TRBV6-6|.|TRBJ2-2
ASIRRVGGELF
>once|TRBV6-1|.|TRBJ1-3
ASSQGGPAGNTIY
>.|TRBV7-9|TRBD2|TRBJ2-5
ASSGELAGGGETQY
>.|TRBV27|.|TRBJ2-5
ASMERETQY
>.|TRBV11-2|.|TRBJ1-2
ASSLTGGGYGYT
>.|TRBV18|TRBD1|TRBJ1-5
ASSPDRLANQPQH
>.|TRBV5-1|.|TRBJ1-2
ASSLGGANYGYT
>.|TRBV25-1|TRBD2|TRBJ2-7
ASSEWGSGSSYEQY
>.|TRBV9|TRBD1|TRBJ2-3
ASSGGTGGGTDTQY
>.|TRBV5-1|TRBD2|TRBJ2-7
ASSLGRVAGSSYEQY
>.|TRBV11-3|.|TRBJ2-7
ASSSGSNEQY
>once|TRBV28|.|TRBJ1-2
ASSSPGQPDGYT
>.|TRBV9|.|TRBJ2-5
ASSVGTAYDPGETQY
>once|TRBV7-3|TRBD1|TRBJ2-1
ASSLTGTGLYNEQF
>once|TRBV5-1|.|TRBJ2-3
ASSPTASETDTQY
>.|TRBV7-3|TRBD1|TRBJ2-5
ASSSTGTGRETQY
>.|TRBV11-2|.|TRBJ2-5
ASSRGVLPSGETQY
>.|TRBV28|TRBD1|TRBJ1-1
ASSPLRQGNTEAF
>.|TRBV21-1|.|TRBJ2-7
ASSKIGTSPYEQY
>.|TRBV5-4|.|TRBJ1-4
ASSLRGQGSEKLF
>.|TRBV9|.|TRBJ1-2
ASSVATRSDYGYT
>.|TRBV25-1|.|TRBJ2-2
ASSATRGRYTGELF
>.|TRBV6-1|.|TRBJ2-5
ASSDNMGAAETQY
>.|TRBV28|TRBD1|TRBJ1-1
ASGQGGGTEAF
>.|TRBV2|TRBD2|TRBJ2-1
ASSPSGRRFNEQF
>few|TRBV7-8|.|TRBJ2-7
ASSLVSRYEQY
>.|TRBV28|TRBD2|TRBJ2-7
ASSPPGGVTYEQY
>.|TRBV29-1|.|TRBJ1-1
SVSTSQGIGTEAF
>.|TRBV29-1|.|TRBJ1-4
SVEKGDYEKLF
>.|TRBV9|.|TRBJ1-1
ASSTNPLSLTENTEAF
>.|TRBV30|TRBD1|TRBJ2-7
AWSVTGGLEQY
>once|TRBV3-2|.|TRBJ2-7
ATRGQY
>.|TRBV11-2|.|TRBJ1-4
ASSLGPEREKLF
>.|TRBV11-2|.|TRBJ2-3
ASSFPRGWDTQY
>once|TRBV27|.|TRBJ1-2
ASRPGDRNYGYT
>.|TRBV2|TRBD1|TRBJ1-1
ASSSLDRGRGNTEAF
>.|TRBV14|TRBD2|TRBJ2-1
ASSQTVTSGASSTINEQF
>.|TRBV5-1|.|TRBJ2-3
ASSLAFFQDTQY
>.|TRBV28|.|TRBJ1-6
ASSSMGNSPLH
>.|TRBV28|.|TRBJ1-5
ASSLQGPQH
>.|TRBV7-3|.|TRBJ2-1
ASSLRPGPGSNEQF
>few|TRBV5-1|.|TRBJ2-2
ASSPGTNTGELF
>.|TRBV2|.|TRBJ1-2
ASSEMRNYGYT
>.|TRBV28|TRBD2|TRBJ2-3
ASSLVASGPSPQY
>.|TRBV5-1|.|TRBJ1-5
ASSVDWNQPQH
>.|TRBV7-2|TRBD1|TRBJ1-2
ASSLVVRGPYGYT
>.|TRBV4-1|.|TRBJ2-1
ASSQEGFGGGNNEQF
>.|TRBV7-2|.|TRBJ1-1
ASSPPLMNTEAF
>.|TRBV20-1|.|TRBJ2-7
SAAGNEQY
>.|TRBV6-6|.|TRBJ2-1
ASGRGSDEQF
>.|TRBV4-1|.|TRBJ2-3
ASSQDGSGDTQY
>.|TRBV25-1|.|TRBJ1-1
ASSEQTSDTEAF
>.|TRBV28|TRBD1|TRBJ2-7
ASTHGDRVYEQY
>.|TRBV6-1|.|TRBJ2-4
ASIDRNILENIQY